The rows below give T cell receptor beta chains drawn from one sample of a study of response to subunit inactivated influenza vaccine. Each CDR3 protein is one row after TCRdb ran MiXCR on the RT-PCR reads. The sample records about 180,000 distinct CDR3 sequences, around a tenth being singletons. This sample comprised CD8+ T cells sorted from PBMCs, obtained less than 30 months after vaccination. These receptors were collected from a man aged 50 to 69 who received an inactivated influenza vaccine. The CDR3 runs from the conserved cysteine through the conserved F or W. Fields, in order: clone size, D gene, V gene, J gene, CDR3 protein, CDR3 DNA. D genes are given only for firm matches. The size of a clone is reported for some rows only, either as once, few or many, or as a class for expanded clones.

>few|-|TRBV12-3/TRBV12-4|TRBJ2-1
CASSLAGVPNEQFF
TGTGCCAGCAGTTTAGCGGGGGTTCCCAATGAGCAGTTCTTC
>many|TRBD1|TRBV4-3|TRBJ2-3
CASSQDRATDTQYF
TGCGCCAGCAGCCAGGACAGGGCCACAGATACGCAGTATTTT
>-|TRBD2|TRBV20-1|TRBJ2-5
CCASRTQLAGGYQETQYF
TGCTGTGCTAGCCGGACCCAACTAGCGGGGGGGTACCAAGAGACCCAGTACTTC
>few|-|TRBV19|TRBJ1-4
CASSTRDGATNEKLFF
TGTGCCAGTAGTACACGGGACGGCGCAACTAATGAAAAACTGTTTTTT
>few|-|TRBV24-1|TRBJ2-7
CATSDDYREQYF
TGTGCCACCAGTGATGACTACCGCGAGCAGTACTTC
>many|-|TRBV4-1|TRBJ2-5
CASSQADYQETQYF
TGCGCCAGCAGCCAAGCGGACTATCAAGAGACCCAGTACTTC
>few|-|TRBV20-1|TRBJ2-6
CSARGGYRDPTGANVLTF
TGCAGTGCTAGAGGCGGTTACAGGGACCCGACTGGGGCCAACGTCCTGACTTTC
>-|-|TRBV20-1|TRBJ2-7
CSARLAPERYF
TGCAGTGCTAGGCTAGCTCCCGAGCGGTACTTC
>-|-|TRBV9|TRBJ2-1
CASTEGGLQYNEQFF
TGTGCCAGCACAGAAGGGGGACTTCAATACAATGAGCAGTTCTTC
>-|TRBD2|TRBV10-3|TRBJ2-2
CATQDKNSGSGELFF
TGTGCCACCCAGGACAAGAATAGCGGGAGCGGGGAGCTGTTTTTT
>few|TRBD1|TRBV12-5|TRBJ2-7
CASGLKDRSTEQYF
TGTGCTAGTGGTTTGAAGGACAGGTCTACGGAGCAGTACTTC
>-|-|TRBV28|TRBJ1-4
CASSFPRRNEKLFF
TGTGCCAGCAGTTTCCCCCGGCGGAACGAAAAACTGTTTTTT
>few|TRBD1|TRBV27|TRBJ2-1
CASSLVGQGINEQFF
TGTGCCAGCAGTTTGGTGGGACAGGGGATCAATGAGCAGTTCTTC
>few|-|TRBV7-2|TRBJ1-1
CASSFQGLNTEAFF
TGTGCCAGCAGCTTCCAGGGGTTGAACACTGAAGCTTTCTTT
>few|TRBD2|TRBV27|TRBJ2-3
CASSSTSGNLDTQYF
TGTGCCAGCAGTTCGACTAGCGGGAACTTAGATACGCAGTATTTT
>many|-|TRBV4-3|TRBJ2-7
CASSQDRSASYEQYF
TGCGCCAGCAGCCAAGATCGGTCAGCTTCCTACGAGCAGTACTTC
>-|TRBD2|TRBV12-3/TRBV12-4|TRBJ2-1
CASRSSGGEYNEQFF
TGTGCCAGCAGATCTAGCGGGGGGGAATACAATGAGCAGTTCTTC
>many|-|TRBV6-5|TRBJ2-7
CASSYSPDKFYEQYF
TGTGCCAGCAGTTATAGCCCCGACAAATTCTACGAGCAGTACTTC
>many|-|TRBV12-3/TRBV12-4|TRBJ2-5
CASTTFAVQETQYF
TGTGCCAGCACCACATTCGCGGTCCAAGAGACCCAGTACTTC
>few|-|TRBV5-1|TRBJ2-5
CASSPGAETQYF
TGCGCCAGCAGTCCAGGGGCGGAGACCCAGTACTTC
>few|-|TRBV7-2|TRBJ2-1
CASSLVNTEQFF
TGTGCCAGCAGCTTAGTGAACACGGAGCAGTTCTTC
>few|TRBD2|TRBV7-2|TRBJ2-1
CASSMSGGARFF
TGTGCCAGCAGCATGAGCGGGGGGGCTCGGTTCTTC
>-|TRBD2|TRBV27|TRBJ2-7
CASGLSGTTGEQYF
TGTGCCAGCGGTCTGTCGGGGACTACCGGAGAGCAGTACTTC
>-|TRBD2|TRBV27|TRBJ2-5
CASSLWPPRAGGPGEQETQYF
TGTGCCAGCAGTTTATGGCCCCCCCGAGCGGGAGGGCCTGGAGAACAAGAGACCCAGTACTTC
>-|-|TRBV6-6|TRBJ1-2
CASSPGGDGYTF
TGTGCCAGCAGTCCGGGGGGCGATGGCTACACCTTC
>few|-|TRBV7-8|TRBJ2-1
CASSLRGRPNEQFF
TGTGCCAGCAGCTTAAGGGGGAGGCCAAATGAGCAGTTCTTC
>many|TRBD1|TRBV12-3/TRBV12-4|TRBJ2-1
CASSPGTGGWNEQFF
TGTGCCAGCAGTCCCGGGACAGGGGGCTGGAATGAGCAGTTCTTC
>-|TRBD2|TRBV20-1|TRBJ2-7
CSAGGLAKHEQYF
TGCAGTGCCGGGGGACTAGCTAAGCACGAGCAGTACTTC
>-|-|TRBV15|TRBJ2-2
CATSAQGVGGELFF
TGTGCCACCAGCGCACAGGGCGTGGGCGGGGAGCTGTTTTTT
>few|-|TRBV21-1|TRBJ2-2
CASSYRGWNTGELFF
TGTGCCAGCAGCTACAGGGGCTGGAACACCGGGGAGCTGTTTTTT
>many|-|TRBV7-8|TRBJ2-7
CASSPRHLYEQYF
TGTGCCAGCAGCCCCCGACATCTCTACGAGCAGTACTTC
>few|TRBD2|TRBV11-2|TRBJ2-3
CASSSSGSYGDTQYF
TGTGCCAGCAGCTCCAGCGGGAGTTATGGAGATACGCAGTATTTT
>-|TRBD1|TRBV4-1|TRBJ2-2
CASSQSAGTVYTGELFF
TGCGCCAGCAGCCAATCAGCTGGGACAGTATACACCGGGGAGCTGTTTTTT
>few|TRBD2|TRBV9|TRBJ2-1
CASSASGGVGNEQFF
TGTGCCAGCAGCGCCTCGGGAGGAGTAGGGAATGAGCAGTTCTTC
>-|TRBD2|TRBV4-3|TRBJ2-3
CASSPGPGTSEKNTDTQYF
TGCGCCAGCAGCCCGGGGCCCGGGACTAGCGAGAAAAACACAGATACGCAGTATTTT
>few|-|TRBV20-1|TRBJ2-1
CSPPAPSLDNEQFF
TGCAGTCCCCCAGCCCCCAGCCTAGACAATGAGCAGTTCTTC
>many|-|TRBV20-1|TRBJ2-3
CSARDIQLFTDTQYF
TGCAGTGCTAGAGATATACAGCTTTTCACAGATACGCAGTATTTT
>many|-|TRBV28|TRBJ2-3
CASRGAILTDTQYF
TGTGCCAGCAGGGGGGCGATACTCACAGATACGCAGTATTTT
>-|-|TRBV12-3/TRBV12-4|TRBJ2-1
CASSGMDNEQFF
TGTGCCAGCAGTGGAATGGACAATGAGCAGTTCTTC
>few|TRBD2|TRBV7-9|TRBJ2-1
CASSLAGGYSYNEQFF
TGTGCCAGCAGCCTAGCGGGGGGATACTCCTACAATGAGCAGTTCTTC
>few|TRBD2|TRBV20-1|TRBJ2-5
CSARDLLAGEETQYF
TGCAGTGCTAGAGATCTACTAGCGGGGGAAGAGACCCAGTACTTC
>-|-|TRBV6-5|TRBJ1-1
CASSYTHGGNTEAFF
TGTGCCAGCAGTTACACGCACGGGGGCAACACTGAAGCTTTCTTT
>few|TRBD2|TRBV15|TRBJ2-1
CATSRQPGLISSYNEQFF
TGTGCCACCAGCAGACAACCGGGACTAATTAGCTCCTACAATGAGCAGTTCTTC